This TCR beta chain was captured in a study of T cells in Graves' hyperthyroidism and ophthalmopathy. In the study overall: Specimen type is peripheral blood, collected at initial diagnosis prior to any treatment.

The CDR3 is 16 residues long. Trimming took off 6 bases at V and 0 bases at J, with 18 bases between the two ends. Looked up from germline, CDR1 is SGHAT and CDR2 is FQDESV (reference sequence). From RNA transcripts, TCR beta CDR3 regions were amplified. First-round RT-PCR with HTBI primers amplified the TCR CDR3 region. MiXCR was run by TCRdb on the multiplex PCR reads, yielding one entry per CDR3 protein. Among about 250,000 distinct CDR3 sequences, around 24% were seen once, and the ten largest hold around 40%. The chain joins TRBV11-1 to TRBJ2-7, with a tentative D call TRBD1 (5 bases). This TCR came from a woman aged 35 to 49 with Graves' ophthalmopathy. Sequencing input: blood. CDR3 protein: CASSPGSNLPSYEQYF. The CDR3 DNA follows: TGTGCCAGCAGTCCAGGGTCCAACTTACCCTCCTACGAGCAGTACTTC.